This T cell receptor (beta chain) was identified in a study of OX40 agonist ivuxolimab in advanced cancers. At the level of the study: It was permissible to have had prior anti-PD-1, anti-PD-L1 or anti-CTLA-4 therapy, and around 40% had some. Points from the study as a whole: Clonal expansion was seen in CD4+ and CD8+ blood T cells by week 6 at 0.1 to 3.0 mg/kg.

Data came from immunoSEQ multiplex PCR; TCRdb stores just in-frame clones and leaves some out. The profile covers around 80,000 clones, with roughly 90% appearing a single time and about 8% taken by the ten largest. V lost 2 bases, J lost 8 bases, and 17 bases lay in between. Germline V gene lookup returns CDR1 SGHRS and CDR2 YFSETQ. This CDR3 region has 15 residues. In regard to this clone: Its antigen remains unknown.

The sequenced sample was CD4+ or CD8+ T cells sorted from blood, obtained in a trial of the OX40 agonist ivuxolimab. The receptor was derived from an adult with an advanced solid tumor such as melanoma, head and neck, liver or kidney cancer. The chain employs TRBV5-1 and TRBJ2-1, with D perhaps matching TRBD1 (6 bases). CDR3 DNA: TGCGCCAGCAGCTTATGGGACAATCTAATGGATGAGCAGTTCTTC. Its protein is CASSLWDNLMDEQFF.